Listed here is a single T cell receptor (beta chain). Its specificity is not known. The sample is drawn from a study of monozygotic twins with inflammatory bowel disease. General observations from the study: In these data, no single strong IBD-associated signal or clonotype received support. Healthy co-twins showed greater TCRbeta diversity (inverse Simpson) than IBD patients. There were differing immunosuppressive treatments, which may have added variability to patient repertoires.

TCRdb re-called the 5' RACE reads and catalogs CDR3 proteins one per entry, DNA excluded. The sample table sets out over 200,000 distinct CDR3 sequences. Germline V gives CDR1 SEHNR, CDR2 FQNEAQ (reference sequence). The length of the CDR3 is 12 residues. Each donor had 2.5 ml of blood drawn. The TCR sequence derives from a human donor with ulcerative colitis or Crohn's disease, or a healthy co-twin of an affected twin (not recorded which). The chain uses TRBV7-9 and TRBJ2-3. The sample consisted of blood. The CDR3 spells CASSPNWSLQYF.